The 16 T cell receptor beta chains reported below all come from one sample, sequenced in a study of cytomegalovirus exposure and HLA in healthy donors. Use of 60 Vbeta and 13 Jbeta primers characterized the PCR. Method: immunoSEQ multiplex PCR; TCRdb's copy keeps in-frame clones and lacks some. The data show hundreds of thousands of clones, roughly 70% seen once. The sequencing sample was made of PBMCs. Source of these receptors: a female donor in good health and CMV-seronegative.

The chain recombines TRBV29-1 with TRBJ2-5, with TRBD1 as a possible D gene (5 bases). V lost 5 bases, J lost 0 bases, and 16 bases lay in between. The CDR3 runs 15 residues. In germline, CDR1 is SQVTM, CDR2 ANQGSEA. The CDR3 nucleotides read TGCAGCGTTAAAAAACAGGACCGATACCAAGAGACCCAGTACTTC. Protein sequence: CSVKKQDRYQETQYF.

The CDR3 protein is CASSYTGSGGYTF. The CDR3 nucleotides are TGTGCCAGCAGCTATACAGGGTCGGGAGGCTACACCTTC. V is TRBV7-3 and J is TRBJ1-2; D might be TRBD1 (6 bases). V lost 4 bases and J 8 bases, leaving 14 bases between the germline ends. Germline-derived CDR1 and CDR2 are SGHTA and FQGTGA. This CDR3 is 13 amino acids long.

The chain joins TRBV28 to TRBJ1-5; D gene uncertain. The V and J ends lost 2 bases and 7 bases respectively, with 6 bases between them. The CDR3 totals 12 residues. Germline V gene data show CDR1 as MDHEN and CDR2 as SYDVKM. CDR3 residues: CASSLVQQPQHF. The CDR3 DNA is TGTGCCAGCAGTTTAGTCCAACAGCCCCAGCATTTT.

The chain's CDR3 is CASSSRPGGTDTQYF. The CDR3, as DNA: TGTGCCAGCAGTTCCAGACCAGGGGGCACAGATACGCAGTATTTT. The chain combines TRBV6-5 with TRBJ2-3, with D perhaps matching TRBD1 (6 bases). Germline lookup yields CDR1 MNHEY and CDR2 SVGAGI. This CDR3 has 15 residues. Trimming removed 4 bases from V and 1 base from J, with 12 bases in between.

This clone was observed once. This chain uses TRBV28 with TRBJ2-3, with 7 bases aligning to TRBD2. CDR1 and CDR2 from the germline V gene are MDHEN and SYDVKM. The CDR3 length is 15 residues. The ends lost 5 bases at V and 1 base at J; junction bases unmatched: 6. This chain's CDR3 is CASSENSGGTDTQYF. CDR3 coding DNA: TGTGCCAGCAGTGAAAACAGCGGGGGCACAGATACGCAGTATTTT.

This chain links TRBV6-5 with TRBJ2-1, with D possibly matching TRBD1 (6 bases). Trimming removed 8 bases from V and 9 bases from J, with 11 bases in between. CDR1 is MNHEY and CDR2 is SVGAGI in the germline V gene. This CDR3 has 11 amino acids. The chain's CDR3 is CASRGQSEQFF. In DNA, the CDR3 is TGTGCCAGCCGAGGACAGTCTGAGCAGTTCTTC.

The chain links TRBV19 to TRBJ2-6; D ambiguous. Between the trimmed V and J ends, which lost 5 bases and 0 bases, there was a span of 5 bases. The CDR3 loop spans 14 amino acids. The germline V gene has CDR1 LNHDA and CDR2 SQIVND (reference sequence). CDR3 DNA: TGTGCCAGTAGTGGCTCCTCTGGGGCCAACGTCCTGACTTTC. Residues: CASSGSSGANVLTF.

This chain links TRBV5-4 with TRBJ2-4, with 9 positions matching TRBD2. This CDR3 region has 16 residues. From germline, CDR1 is SGHNT and CDR2 YYREEE (reference sequence). The J segment lost 6 bases and the V segment lost 1 base, leaving 8 bases of the junction unmatched. CDR3: CASSLFVGLAGNIQYF. CDR3 in DNA: TGTGCCAGCAGCTTGTTCGTGGGACTAGCTGGAAACATTCAGTACTTC.

This clone was observed a few times. The V call is TRBV5-4, the J call TRBJ2-5, with 11 bases fitting TRBD2. CDR1 and CDR2 (germline): SGHNT, YYREEE (reference sequence). After removal of 0 bases from V and 4 bases from J, the junction contained 2 bases not matched to a gene. The CDR3 extends over 15 amino acids. The CDR3 here is CASSLGGTSGETQYF. DNA of the CDR3: TGTGCCAGCAGCTTGGGTGGGACTAGCGGAGAGACCCAGTACTTC.

This chain connects TRBV10-3 to TRBJ2-5, with D possibly being TRBD2 (6 bases). Germline lookup yields CDR1 ENHRY and CDR2 SYGVKD. This CDR3 has 13 amino acids. V was shortened by 8 bases and J by 3 bases, with 13 bases between the two germline ends. The CDR3 DNA reads TGTGCCATCGCCCGGTGGGGGGAAGAGACCCAGTACTTC. Amino acids: CAIARWGEETQYF.

This clone appeared a single time. The chain combines TRBV11-3 with TRBJ2-2; D perhaps matches TRBD1 (6 bases). V dropped 5 bases and J dropped 5 bases, with 9 bases sitting between them. The CDR3 loop spans 13 amino acids. Germline CDR1 is SGHNT and CDR2 is YENEEA. Here the CDR3 DNA reads TGTGCCAGCAGCCCACAGGGAACCGGGGAGCTGTTTTTT. Its translation is CASSPQGTGELFF.

The chain couples TRBV7-3 to TRBJ2-5; D is possibly TRBD1 (6 bases). CDR3 length: 18 residues. Germline lookup yields CDR1 SGHTA and CDR2 FQGTGA. Trimming cost V 4 bases and J 2 bases, with 23 bases left between them. The CDR3 spells CASSSGPGAVGHQETQYF. In DNA, the CDR3 is TGTGCCAGCAGCTCTGGGCCAGGGGCAGTGGGGCATCAAGAGACCCAGTACTTC.

This clone was counted a few times. The genes are TRBV27 and TRBJ2-3, with 11 bases aligning to TRBD2. V was clipped by 5 bases and J by 6 bases; unmatched bases: 13. The CDR3 is made up of 17 amino acids. Germline loops: CDR1 MNHEY, CDR2 SMNVEV (reference sequence). CDR3 loop: CASSAPRVPSGRDTQYF. CDR3 DNA: TGTGCCAGCAGTGCTCCCAGGGTTCCTAGCGGGAGGGATACGCAGTATTTT.

The chain links TRBV4-1 to TRBJ2-1, with 12 bases matching TRBD2. V lost 2 bases to trimming and J lost 0 bases; unmatched junction nucleotides: 2. This CDR3 region has 17 residues. CDR1 MGHRA and CDR2 YSYEKL come from the germline V gene. The CDR3 coding sequence is TGCGCCAGCAGCCAAACTAGCGGGAGGACCTCCTACAATGAGCAGTTCTTC. This translates into CASSQTSGRTSYNEQFF.

The rearrangement links TRBV6-1 to TRBJ1-1; no clear D. Trimming pared 8 bases from V and 0 bases from J, leaving 10 bases between. Germline V CDR1 and CDR2: MNHNS, SASEGT. The length of the CDR3 is 13 residues. The chain's CDR3 is CASGLSLNTEAFF. CDR3 DNA sequence: TGTGCCAGCGGGCTGTCTCTGAACACTGAAGCTTTCTTT.

The chain joins TRBV5-5 to TRBJ1-2; D might be TRBD1 (5 bases). V lost 3 bases and J 3 bases, leaving 12 bases between the germline ends. This CDR3 is 14 amino acids long. CDR1 is SGHKS, CDR2 YYEKEE, per germline (reference sequence). The CDR3 sequence is CASSWVVGDYGYTF. In DNA form, the CDR3 reads TGTGCCAGCAGCTGGGTGGTAGGGGACTATGGCTACACCTTC.